This TCR beta chain was profiled in a study of blood T cell repertoires in COVID-19. Study-wide background: From the United States, Italy and Spain came samples of acute and convalescent COVID-19. The cDNA or gDNA used as material had been derived from T cells, B-cell-depleted T cells, or PBMCs.

The CDR3 sequence is 15 residues long. Germline assignment: CDR1 MNHEY and CDR2 SVGAGI. V trimming: 8 bases; J trimming: 3 bases; junction bases outside the gene matches: 10. Original analysis: By means of reference gene primer amplification, nucleated cell counts were estimated. Repertoires were generated with immunoSEQ multiplex PCR, while TCRdb's copy carries only in-frame clones and drops some. Clone size and the V and J calls come from that table; the DNA yielded D and trimming. The sample has under 100,000 clones, roughly nine tenths seen once. In its sample, this clone was seen a few times. The rearrangement uses TRBV6-5 and TRBJ1-2; 9 bases map to TRBD1. This receptor was taken from a woman aged 65 to 85 with acute or convalescent COVID-19. Material: peripheral blood. The CDR3 region is CASGFLWTGDYGYTF. The CDR3 coding sequence is TGTGCCAGCGGATTTTTATGGACAGGGGACTATGGCTACACCTTC.